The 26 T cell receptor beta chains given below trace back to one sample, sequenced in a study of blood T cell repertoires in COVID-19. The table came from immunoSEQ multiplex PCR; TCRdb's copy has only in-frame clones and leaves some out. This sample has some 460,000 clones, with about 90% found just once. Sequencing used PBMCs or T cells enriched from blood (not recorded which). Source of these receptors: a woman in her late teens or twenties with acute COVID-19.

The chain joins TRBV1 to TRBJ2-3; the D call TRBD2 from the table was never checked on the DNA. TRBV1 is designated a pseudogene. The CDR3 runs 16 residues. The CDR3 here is CTSSQEGGDLTDTQYF. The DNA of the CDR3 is TGCACCAGCAGCCAAGAAGGTGGAGATTTAACAGATACGCAGTATTTT.

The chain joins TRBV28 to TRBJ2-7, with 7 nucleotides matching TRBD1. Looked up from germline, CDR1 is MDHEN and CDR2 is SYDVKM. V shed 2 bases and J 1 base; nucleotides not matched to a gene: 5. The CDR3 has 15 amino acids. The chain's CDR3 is CASSLEQGQSYEQYF. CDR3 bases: TGTGCCAGCAGTTTAGAACAGGGGCAATCCTACGAGCAGTACTTC.

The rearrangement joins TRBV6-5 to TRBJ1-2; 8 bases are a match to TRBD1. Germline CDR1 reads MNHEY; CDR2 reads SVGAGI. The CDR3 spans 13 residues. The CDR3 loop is CAVGQAIYYGYTF. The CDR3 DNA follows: TGTGCTGTGGGACAGGCGATATACTATGGCTACACCTTC.

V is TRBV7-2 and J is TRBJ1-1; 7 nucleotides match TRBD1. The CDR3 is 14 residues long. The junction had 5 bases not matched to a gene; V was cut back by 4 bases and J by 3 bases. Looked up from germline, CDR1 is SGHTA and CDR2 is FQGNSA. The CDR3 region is CASSSGQAHTEAFF. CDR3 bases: TGTGCCAGCAGCTCCGGACAGGCCCACACTGAAGCTTTCTTT.

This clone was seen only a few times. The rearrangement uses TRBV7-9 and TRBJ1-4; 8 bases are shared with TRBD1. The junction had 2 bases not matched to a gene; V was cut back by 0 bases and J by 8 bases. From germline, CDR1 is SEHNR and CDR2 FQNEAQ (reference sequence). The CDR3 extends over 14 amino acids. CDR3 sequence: CASSLADREEKLFF. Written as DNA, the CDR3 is TGTGCCAGCAGCTTAGCGGACAGGGAGGAAAAACTGTTTTTT.

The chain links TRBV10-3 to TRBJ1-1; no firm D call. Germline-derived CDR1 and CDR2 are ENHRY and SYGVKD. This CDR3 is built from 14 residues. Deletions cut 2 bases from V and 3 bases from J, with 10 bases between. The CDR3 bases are TGTGCCATCAGTGAGGTGGAGGGCTACACTGAAGCTTTCTTT. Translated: CAISEVEGYTEAFF.

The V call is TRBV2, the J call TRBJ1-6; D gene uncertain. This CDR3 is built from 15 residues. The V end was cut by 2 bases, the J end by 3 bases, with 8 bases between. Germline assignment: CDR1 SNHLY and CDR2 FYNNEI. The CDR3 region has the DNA TGTGCCAGCAGTGAATGGGCAGGCTATAATTCACCCCTCCACTTT. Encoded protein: CASSEWAGYNSPLHF. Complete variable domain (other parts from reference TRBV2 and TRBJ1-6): EPEVTQTPSHQVTQMGQEVILRCVPISNHLYFYWYRQILGQKVEFLVSFYNNEISEKSEIFDDQFSVERPDGSNFTLKIRSTKLEDSAMYFCASSEWAGYNSPLHFGNGTRLTVT.

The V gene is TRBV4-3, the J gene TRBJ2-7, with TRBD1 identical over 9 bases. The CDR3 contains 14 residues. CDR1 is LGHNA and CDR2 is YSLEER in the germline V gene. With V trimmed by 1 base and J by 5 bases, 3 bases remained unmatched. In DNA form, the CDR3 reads TGCGCCAGCAGCCAAGGGGACAGGGTACACGAGCAGTACTTC. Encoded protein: CASSQGDRVHEQYF.

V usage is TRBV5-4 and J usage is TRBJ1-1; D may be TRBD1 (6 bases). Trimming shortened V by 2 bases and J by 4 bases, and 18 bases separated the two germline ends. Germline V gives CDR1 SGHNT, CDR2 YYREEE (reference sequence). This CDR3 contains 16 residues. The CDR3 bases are TGTGCCAGCAGCTTCGGGGGGGCCCGACCCGGCACTGAAGCTTTCTTT. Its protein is CASSFGGARPGTEAFF. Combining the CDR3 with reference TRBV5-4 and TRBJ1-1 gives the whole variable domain ETGVTQSPTHLIKTRGQQVTLRCSSQSGHNTVSWYQQALGQGPQFIFQYYREEENGRGNFPPRFSGLQFPNYSSELNVNALELDDSALYLCASSFGGARPGTEAFFGQGTRLTVV.

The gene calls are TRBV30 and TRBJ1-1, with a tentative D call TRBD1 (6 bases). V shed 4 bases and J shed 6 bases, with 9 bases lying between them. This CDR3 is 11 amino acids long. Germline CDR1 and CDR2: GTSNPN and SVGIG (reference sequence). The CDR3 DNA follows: TGTGCCTGGAAACAGGGACCTGAAGCTTTCTTT. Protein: CAWKQGPEAFF.

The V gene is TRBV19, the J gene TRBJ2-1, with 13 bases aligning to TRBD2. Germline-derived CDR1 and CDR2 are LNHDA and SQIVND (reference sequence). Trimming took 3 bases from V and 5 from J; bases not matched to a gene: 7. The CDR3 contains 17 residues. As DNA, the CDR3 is TGTGCCAGTAGTATGGGACTAGCGGGAAACCGGGACAATGAGCAGTTCTTC. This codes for CASSMGLAGNRDNEQFF.

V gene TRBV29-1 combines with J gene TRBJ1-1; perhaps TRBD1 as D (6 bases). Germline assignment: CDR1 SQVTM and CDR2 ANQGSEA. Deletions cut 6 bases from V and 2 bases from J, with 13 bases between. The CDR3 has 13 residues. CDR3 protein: CSVPRGGNTEAFF. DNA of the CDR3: TGCAGCGTCCCTAGGGGGGGTAACACTGAAGCTTTCTTT.

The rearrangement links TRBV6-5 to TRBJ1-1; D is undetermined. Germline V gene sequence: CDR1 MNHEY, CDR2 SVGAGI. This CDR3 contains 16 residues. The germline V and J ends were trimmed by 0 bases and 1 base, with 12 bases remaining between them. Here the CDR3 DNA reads TGTGCCAGCAGTTACTCAAATATTCCAGGGAACACTGAAGCTTTCTTT. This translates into CASSYSNIPGNTEAFF.

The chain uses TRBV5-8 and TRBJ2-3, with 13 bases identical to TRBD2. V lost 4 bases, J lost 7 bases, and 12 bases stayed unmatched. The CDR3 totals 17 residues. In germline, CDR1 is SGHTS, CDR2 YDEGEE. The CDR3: CASSIKGLAGSGNTQYF. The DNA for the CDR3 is TGTGCCAGCAGCATCAAGGGACTAGCGGGGTCCGGGAATACGCAGTATTTT. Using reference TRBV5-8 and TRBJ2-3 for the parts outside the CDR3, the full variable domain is EAGVTQSPTHLIKTRGQQATLRCSPISGHTSVYWYQQALGLGLQFLLWYDEGEERNRGNFPPRFSGRQFPNYSSELNVNALELEDSALYLCASSIKGLAGSGNTQYFGPGTRLTVL.

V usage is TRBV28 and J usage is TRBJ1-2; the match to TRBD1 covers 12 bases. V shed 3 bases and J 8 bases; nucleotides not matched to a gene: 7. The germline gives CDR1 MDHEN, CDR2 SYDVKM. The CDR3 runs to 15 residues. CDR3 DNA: TGTGCCAGCAGTTTGGAGGGACAGGGGGCACAAGGCTACACCTTC. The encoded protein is CASSLEGQGAQGYTF.

Here the CDR3 DNA reads TGTGCCAGCGGAGACAGGGCCTCCTACGAGCAGTACTTC. This codes for CASGDRASYEQYF. The V and J genes are TRBV12-3 or TRBV12-4 and TRBJ2-7; 7 nucleotides line up with TRBD1. The CDR3 loop spans 13 amino acids. The V segment lost 8 bases and the J segment 0 bases; nucleotides outside the gene matches: 4.

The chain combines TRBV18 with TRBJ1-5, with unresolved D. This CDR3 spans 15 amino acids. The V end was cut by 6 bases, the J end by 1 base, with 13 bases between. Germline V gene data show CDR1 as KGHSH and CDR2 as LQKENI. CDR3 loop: CASSPDGRSNQPQHF. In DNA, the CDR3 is TGTGCCAGCTCCCCAGACGGCAGGAGCAATCAGCCCCAGCATTTT.

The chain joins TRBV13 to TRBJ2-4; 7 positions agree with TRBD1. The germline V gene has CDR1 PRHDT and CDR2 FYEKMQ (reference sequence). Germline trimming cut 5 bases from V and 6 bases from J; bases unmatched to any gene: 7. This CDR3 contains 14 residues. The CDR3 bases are TGTGCCAGCAGCCCGACAGGGCTAGGAAACATTCAGTACTTC. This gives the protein CASSPTGLGNIQYF.

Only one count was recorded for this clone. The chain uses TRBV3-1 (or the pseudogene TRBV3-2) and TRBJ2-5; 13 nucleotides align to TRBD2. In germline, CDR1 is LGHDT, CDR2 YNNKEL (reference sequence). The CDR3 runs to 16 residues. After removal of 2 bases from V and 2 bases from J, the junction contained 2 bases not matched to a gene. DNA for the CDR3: TGTGCCAGCAGCCAAAAACTAGCGGGGGGGCAAGAGACCCAGTACTTC. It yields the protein CASSQKLAGGQETQYF.

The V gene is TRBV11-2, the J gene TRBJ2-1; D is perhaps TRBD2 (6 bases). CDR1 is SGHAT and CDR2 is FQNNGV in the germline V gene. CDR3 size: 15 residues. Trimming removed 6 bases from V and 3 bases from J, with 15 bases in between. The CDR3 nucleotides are TGTGCCAGCAGTCGTGTAACGGGGGTCTACAATGAGCAGTTCTTC. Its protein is CASSRVTGVYNEQFF.

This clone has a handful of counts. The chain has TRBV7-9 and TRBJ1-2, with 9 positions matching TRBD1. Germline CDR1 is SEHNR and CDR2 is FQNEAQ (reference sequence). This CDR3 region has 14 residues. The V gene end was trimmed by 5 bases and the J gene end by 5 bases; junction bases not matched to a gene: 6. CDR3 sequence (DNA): TGTGCCAGCAGCACCCGGACAGGGGAATATGGCTACACCTTC. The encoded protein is CASSTRTGEYGYTF.

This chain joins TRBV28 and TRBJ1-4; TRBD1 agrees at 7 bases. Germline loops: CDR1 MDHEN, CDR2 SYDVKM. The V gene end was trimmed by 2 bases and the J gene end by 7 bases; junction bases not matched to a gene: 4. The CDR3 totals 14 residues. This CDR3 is CASSLRQGTEKLFF. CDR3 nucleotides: TGTGCCAGCAGTTTACGACAGGGCACTGAAAAACTGTTTTTT.

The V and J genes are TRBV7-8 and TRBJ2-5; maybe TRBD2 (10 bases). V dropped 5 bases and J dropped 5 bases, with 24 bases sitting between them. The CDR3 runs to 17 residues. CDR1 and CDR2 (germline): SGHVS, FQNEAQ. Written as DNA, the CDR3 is TGTGCCAGCAGCCGAGCGAGCGGGAGGGGACAGGGCGAGACCCAGTACTTC. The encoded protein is CASSRASGRGQGETQYF.

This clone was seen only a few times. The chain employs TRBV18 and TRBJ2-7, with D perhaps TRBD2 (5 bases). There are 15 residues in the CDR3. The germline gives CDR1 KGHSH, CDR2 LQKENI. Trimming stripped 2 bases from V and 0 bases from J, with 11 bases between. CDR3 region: CASSPGFGSSYEQYF. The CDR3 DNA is TGTGCCAGCTCACCAGGGTTTGGGAGCTCCTACGAGCAGTACTTC.

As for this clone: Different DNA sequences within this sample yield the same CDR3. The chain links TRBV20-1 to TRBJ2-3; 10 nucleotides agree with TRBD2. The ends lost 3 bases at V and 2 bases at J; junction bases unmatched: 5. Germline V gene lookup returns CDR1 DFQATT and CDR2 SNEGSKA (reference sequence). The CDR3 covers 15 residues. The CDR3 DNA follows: TGCAGTGCTAGTCGGACTAGCGGATCCACAGATACGCAGTATTTT. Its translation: CSASRTSGSTDTQYF.

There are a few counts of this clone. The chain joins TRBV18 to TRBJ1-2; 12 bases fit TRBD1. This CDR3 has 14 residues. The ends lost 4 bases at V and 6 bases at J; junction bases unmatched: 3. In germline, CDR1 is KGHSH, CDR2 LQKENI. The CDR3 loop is CASSRGTGGDGYTF. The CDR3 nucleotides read TGTGCCAGCTCACGGGGGACAGGGGGCGATGGCTACACCTTC.